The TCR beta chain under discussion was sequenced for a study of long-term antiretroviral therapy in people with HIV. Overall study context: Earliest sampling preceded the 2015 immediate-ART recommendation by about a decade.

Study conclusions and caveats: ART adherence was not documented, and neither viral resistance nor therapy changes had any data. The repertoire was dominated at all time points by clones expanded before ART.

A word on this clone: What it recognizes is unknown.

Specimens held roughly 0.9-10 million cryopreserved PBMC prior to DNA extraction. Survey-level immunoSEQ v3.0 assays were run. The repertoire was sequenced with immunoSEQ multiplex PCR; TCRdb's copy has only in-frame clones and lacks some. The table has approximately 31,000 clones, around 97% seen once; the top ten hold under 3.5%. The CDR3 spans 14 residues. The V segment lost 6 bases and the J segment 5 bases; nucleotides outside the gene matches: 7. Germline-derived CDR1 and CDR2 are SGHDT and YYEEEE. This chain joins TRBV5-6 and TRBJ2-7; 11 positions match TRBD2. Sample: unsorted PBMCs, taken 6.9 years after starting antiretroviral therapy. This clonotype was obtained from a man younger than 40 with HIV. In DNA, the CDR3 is TGTGCCAGCACCCCGACTAGCGGGGTTGACGAGCAGTACTTC. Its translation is CASTPTSGVDEQYF.